Reported below is one TCR beta chain. Original processing notes: Reference gene primer amplification in the assay estimated nucleated cell counts. Clones were sequenced by immunoSEQ multiplex PCR, and TCRdb holds only the in-frame ones, with some missing. V, J and clone size were drawn from that table, and D and trimming were deduced from the DNA. The sample lists 200,000 or so clones, approximately 83% occurring once. This CDR3 is 13 amino acids long. Germline CDR1 and CDR2: SGHVS and FQNEAQ. Trimming cost V 5 bases and J 3 bases, with 11 bases left between them. The data were taken from a study of blood T cell repertoires in COVID-19. Study members were between 18 and 89 years old and lived in 20 to 30 US regions.

The sequence came from a woman between 45 and 60 years old who had been exposed to COVID-19. Sequenced: PBMCs or T cells enriched from blood (not recorded which). This chain uses TRBV7-8 with TRBJ2-7; D unresolved. The CDR3 here is CASSRTTLYEQYF. The CDR3, as DNA: TGTGCCAGCAGCCGCACAACCCTCTACGAGCAGTACTTC. The whole variable domain, filled in from reference TRBV7-8 and TRBJ2-7, reads GAGVSQSPRYKVAKRGQDVALRCDPISGHVSLFWYQQALGQGPEFLTYFQNEAQLDKSGLPSDRFFAERPEGSVSTLKIQRTQQEDSAVYLCASSRTTLYEQYFGPGTRLTVT.